These 24 T cell receptor beta chains came from one sample sequenced in a study of blood T cell repertoires in COVID-19. Assay: immunoSEQ multiplex PCR; the TCRdb copy retains only in-frame clones and omits some. The profile shows 150,000 to 200,000 clones, about 70% of them singletons. The material sequenced was peripheral blood. The receptors shown here come from a woman aged 45-59 years with active or convalescent COVID-19.

The CDR3 DNA reads TGTGCCAGCAGCTCCGACAGAAGACAAGAGACCCAGTACTTC. It codes for CASSSDRRQETQYF. The chain recombines TRBV7-2 with TRBJ2-5; D perhaps matches TRBD1 (5 bases). Between the trimmed V and J ends, which lost 4 bases and 2 bases, there was a span of 11 bases. CDR3 length: 14 amino acids. CDR1 SGHTA and CDR2 FQGNSA come from the germline V gene.

This chain connects TRBV7-2 to TRBJ2-2, with 9 bases that match TRBD2. The length of the CDR3 is 15 residues. Germline V gene lookup returns CDR1 SGHTA and CDR2 FQGNSA. After removal of 5 bases from V and 6 bases from J, the junction contained 7 bases not matched to a gene. CDR3 amino acids: CASSVSSGIAGELFF. As DNA, the CDR3 is TGTGCCAGCAGCGTCTCTAGCGGGATTGCCGGGGAGCTGTTTTTT.

The chain carries TRBV11-2 and TRBJ2-5; TRBD2 is a possible D gene (6 bases). V lost 5 bases and J 7 bases, leaving 14 bases between the germline ends. CDR1 and CDR2 (germline): SGHAT, FQNNGV. CDR3 length: 13 residues. Here the CDR3 DNA reads TGTGCCAGCAGCCCGGATTTTAGCGGGACCCAGTACTTC. Translated: CASSPDFSGTQYF.

The rearrangement links TRBV19 to TRBJ2-7; possibly TRBD1 for D (6 bases). Germline V gene lookup returns CDR1 LNHDA and CDR2 SQIVND (reference sequence). The CDR3 totals 13 residues. Trimming took 2 bases from V and 5 from J, leaving 10 bases between them. As DNA, the CDR3 is TGTGCCAGTAGTATACGAGAGGGGGACGAGCAGTACTTC. As protein: CASSIREGDEQYF.

This rearrangement joins TRBV7-2 to TRBJ2-3; D might be TRBD2 (6 bases). Germline loops: CDR1 SGHTA, CDR2 FQGNSA. The CDR3 length is 14 residues. Trimming stripped 1 base from V and 4 bases from J, with 9 bases between. The CDR3 here is CASSLDWDSDTQYF. CDR3 bases: TGTGCCAGCAGCTTAGATTGGGACTCAGATACGCAGTATTTT. Full variable domain (rest looked up from reference TRBV7-2 and TRBJ2-3): GAGVSQSPSNKVTEKGKDVELRCDPISGHTALYWYRQSLGQGLEFLIYFQGNSAPDKSGLPSDRFSAERTGGSVSTLTIQRTQQEDSAVYLCASSLDWDSDTQYFGPGTRLTVL.

The chain links TRBV6-2 or TRBV6-3 to TRBJ2-1, with 11 nucleotides matching TRBD2. V trimming: 0 bases; J trimming: 4 bases; junction bases outside the gene matches: 5. Germline values: CDR1 MNHEY, CDR2 SVGEGT. The CDR3 contains 17 residues. The CDR3 DNA follows: TGTGCCAGCAGTTACTCGAATAGACTAGCGGGGTACAATGAGCAGTTCTTC. Translation gives CASSYSNRLAGYNEQFF.

Note on this clone: Compared with germline, one end of the junction differs, possibly owing to a read error. The chain is built from TRBV7-3 and TRBJ1-2; 8 bases align to TRBD1. The CDR3 totals 15 residues. Germline V CDR1 and CDR2: SGHTA, FQGTGA. The CDR3 loop is CASSLTAGQGAFFTF. The CDR3, as DNA: TGTGCCAGCAGTTTAACCGCCGGCCAGGGGGCCTTTTTCACCTTC.

This chain uses TRBV27 with TRBJ1-1, with 10 bases lining up with TRBD1. V lost 8 bases, J lost 3 bases, and 12 bases stayed unmatched. Germline CDR1 MNHEY, CDR2 SMNVEV (reference sequence). CDR3 length equals 16 residues. This CDR3 is CASRSTGTGAYTEAFF. CDR3 bases: TGTGCCAGCCGCTCAACCGGGACAGGGGCTTACACTGAAGCTTTCTTT.

This clone was observed a few times. V gene TRBV7-3 combines with J gene TRBJ1-1; D perhaps matches TRBD1 (6 bases). Per germline, CDR1 SGHTA and CDR2 FQGTGA. V lost 5 bases and J lost 4, with 17 bases in between. The CDR3 sequence is 15 residues long. CDR3 sequence: CASSPPGGRITEAFF. DNA for the CDR3: TGTGCCAGCAGCCCGCCGGGGGGCCGCATCACTGAAGCTTTCTTT.

This rearrangement joins TRBV4-2 to TRBJ1-5; D is possibly TRBD1 (5 bases). Looked up from germline, CDR1 is LGHNA and CDR2 is YNFKEQ. Trimming pared 0 bases from V and 7 bases from J, leaving 13 bases between. This CDR3 contains 15 residues. The CDR3, as DNA: TGTGCCAGCAGCCAAGATAGAGGCAGGGCGCAGCCCCAGCATTTT. Its translation is CASSQDRGRAQPQHF.

The J gene is TRBJ2-7, the V gene TRBV9; maybe TRBD2 (6 bases). This CDR3 spans 13 amino acids. V lost 4 bases to trimming and J lost 7 bases, with 15 bases between them. The V gene's germline CDR1 is SGDLS and CDR2 YYNGEE. The CDR3 loop reads CASSLAFAGEQYF. The CDR3 DNA reads as TGTGCCAGCAGCCTTGCATTCGCGGGGGAGCAGTACTTC.

The gene calls are TRBV27 and TRBJ2-1; D is unclear. Trimming stripped 1 base from V and 8 bases from J, with 12 bases between. The CDR3 runs 14 residues. Germline CDR1 reads MNHEY; CDR2 reads SMNVEV (reference sequence). Written as DNA, the CDR3 is TGTGCCAGCAGTTTATTCCCTGAAGCCGATGAGCAGTTCTTC. Encoded protein: CASSLFPEADEQFF.

The V and J genes are TRBV3-1 (or the pseudogene TRBV3-2) and TRBJ2-2; D is ambiguous. The V gene lost 1 base and the J gene lost 6 bases, with 3 bases spanning the gap. The germline gives CDR1 LGHDT, CDR2 YNNKEL (reference sequence). The CDR3 has 12 amino acids. CDR3 DNA: TGTGCCAGCAGCCAAGCTCCCGGGGAGCTGTTTTTT. Protein: CASSQAPGELFF.

The V call is TRBV2, the J call TRBJ1-5; 12 bases are shared with TRBD1. V shed 10 bases, J shed 5 bases, and the junction held 15 bases outside the gene matches. The CDR3 is 17 residues long. Per germline, CDR1 SNHLY and CDR2 FYNNEI. The CDR3 DNA reads as TGTGCCACCGGGACAGGGGGCCTGTCGGCGATCCATCAGCCCCAGCATTTT. Protein product: CATGTGGLSAIHQPQHF.

The rearrangement uses TRBV2 and TRBJ1-4; 10 nucleotides agree with TRBD1. The CDR3 extends over 15 amino acids. V lost 3 bases, J lost 6 bases, and 4 bases stayed unmatched. The germline V gene has CDR1 SNHLY and CDR2 FYNNEI. The DNA of the CDR3 is TGTGCCAGCAGTGAGTCGACAGGGGGCCATGAAAAACTGTTTTTT. Amino acid sequence: CASSESTGGHEKLFF.

The CDR3 DNA reads TGTGCCAGCAGCTTAAGAGTTAGCGGGAGGGCAGGGGACAATGAGCAGTTCTTC. Translating it yields CASSLRVSGRAGDNEQFF. The V gene is TRBV7-2, the J gene TRBJ2-1, with 11 bases aligning to TRBD2. Trimming took 2 bases from V and 5 from J; bases not matched to a gene: 11. Germline lookup yields CDR1 SGHTA and CDR2 FQGNSA. CDR3 length: 18 residues.

This rearrangement joins TRBV21-1 to TRBJ1-5; the table's D gene call, TRBD1, was not cross checked with the DNA. TRBV21-1 is a known pseudogene. The CDR3 consists of 19 residues. The CDR3 is CASSKISRDNSGGNQPQHF. In DNA, the CDR3 is TGTGCCAGCAGCAAAATATCCCGGGACAATTCAGGTGGCAATCAGCCCCAGCATTTT.

This chain joins TRBV5-5 and TRBJ1-1; D is perhaps TRBD1 (5 bases). Per the germline V gene, CDR1 is SGHKS and CDR2 is YYEKEE (reference sequence). CDR3 length equals 14 residues. Trimming took 3 bases from V and 1 from J, leaving 10 bases between them. The CDR3 nucleotides are TGTGCCAGCAGCTGGGACTCCCAGAACACTGAAGCTTTCTTT. Protein: CASSWDSQNTEAFF.

This clone has only a few counts. The chain is built from TRBV19 and TRBJ1-4; TRBD1 matches at 8 bases. This CDR3 has 22 amino acids. CDR1 and CDR2 from the germline V gene are LNHDA and SQIVND (reference sequence). V lost 0 bases to trimming and J lost 6 bases; unmatched junction nucleotides: 24. DNA of the CDR3: TGTGCCAGTAGTATAGATCCCGCCGAGGCTCGTTACGTAGGACAGGGAGATGAAAAACTGTTTTTT. Translated, it gives CASSIDPAEARYVGQGDEKLFF.

The chain uses TRBV4-2 and TRBJ2-6; TRBD1 is a possible D gene (5 bases). Germline V CDR1 and CDR2: LGHNA, YNFKEQ. V gave up 6 bases and J gave up 1 base, with 13 bases separating them. CDR3 length equals 16 residues. This chain's CDR3 is CASSKIAGSGANVLTF. CDR3 coding DNA: TGTGCCAGCAGTAAAATCGCAGGGTCTGGGGCCAACGTCCTGACTTTC.

This chain joins TRBV4-2 and TRBJ1-5; D uncertain. Trimming pared 1 base from V and 5 bases from J, leaving 9 bases between. Germline CDR1 and CDR2: LGHNA and YNFKEQ. CDR3 length: 14 residues. CDR3 loop: CASSQAERDQPQHF. DNA of the CDR3: TGTGCCAGCAGCCAAGCGGAGCGGGATCAGCCCCAGCATTTT.

The chain joins TRBV4-2 to TRBJ2-1; 7 bases agree with TRBD2. The CDR3 is made up of 16 amino acids. V lost 0 bases and J lost 5; bases outside the gene matches: 7. Looked up from germline, CDR1 is LGHNA and CDR2 is YNFKEQ. This chain's CDR3 is CASSQDLTSVDNEQFF. CDR3 sequence (DNA): TGTGCCAGCAGCCAAGATTTAACTAGCGTAGACAATGAGCAGTTCTTC.

The rearrangement links TRBV20-1 to TRBJ1-6; D might be TRBD1 (5 bases). With 3 bases removed from V and 14 bases from J, the gap between germline ends came to 23 bases. Germline lookup yields CDR1 DFQATT and CDR2 SNEGSKA (reference sequence). CDR3 length: 15 residues. CDR3 coding DNA: TGCAGTGCTAGTAAGGACACTCATCTGGGATTCACCCTCCACTTT. This gives the protein CSASKDTHLGFTLHF.

For this clone: Other DNA sequences in the sample encode the same CDR3. The chain uses TRBV19 and TRBJ2-5; TRBD1 agrees at 12 bases. Germline V gene sequence: CDR1 LNHDA, CDR2 SQIVND (reference sequence). Germline trimming cut 3 bases from V and 5 bases from J; bases unmatched to any gene: 4. The CDR3 is 15 residues long. As DNA, the CDR3 is TGTGCCAGTAGTATCGGGGACAGGGGGCGGGAGACCCAGTACTTC. Its protein product is CASSIGDRGRETQYF.